This is a list of T cell receptor beta chains from one sample in a study of vaccination and CD4 T cells after COVID-19. No cognate antigen is known for these TCRs. One entry per CDR3 protein results from TCRdb running MiXCR on the PCR reads. The data hold some 14,000 distinct CDR3 sequences, with just under 30% observed a single time. The source material was CD4+ T cells from blood, cultured in vitro, sampled before SARS-CoV-2 vaccination. These receptors all come from a human donor who received a COVID-19 vaccine. Each CDR3 is given with its conserved first and last residue. The D gene is left open where the match is weak. Not every row has a clone size; where given, it reads once, few, many or a size class.

j_call v_call d_call clone_size cdr3_aa cdr3_nt
TRBJ1-6 TRBV20-1 NA NA CSALTPFGPLHF TGCAGTGCTCTTACCCCCTTCGGGCCCCTCCACTTT
TRBJ2-5 TRBV12-3/TRBV12-4 NA few CASSLSGGEWETQYF TGTGCCAGCAGTTTGAGTGGGGGCGAATGGGAGACCCAGTACTTC
TRBJ2-5 TRBV2 NA NA CASRCRPNLTQETQYF TGTGCCAGCAGATGCCGGCCTAACCTGACGCAAGAGACCCAGTACTTC
TRBJ2-5 TRBV15 TRBD2 NA CATSREGCGGGAEETQYF TGTGCCACCAGCAGAGAGGGGTGCGGGGGGGGAGCCGAAGAGACCCAGTACTTC
TRBJ2-5 TRBV10-3 TRBD1 NA CATRPDREYQETQYF TGTGCCACCCGACCTGACAGGGAGTACCAAGAGACCCAGTACTTC
TRBJ1-1 TRBV18 NA NA CASSPPNENEAFF TGTGCCAGCTCACCACCGAATGAAAATGAAGCTTTCTTT
TRBJ2-7 TRBV10-3 NA NA CAISEFLDSGNEQYF TGTGCCATCAGTGAGTTTCTGGACAGTGGGAACGAGCAGTACTTC
TRBJ1-2 TRBV12-5 TRBD1 NA CASGLVDRGYGYTF TGTGCTAGTGGTTTGGTAGACAGGGGATATGGCTACACCTTC
TRBJ2-2 TRBV11-3 NA NA CASSLQFWRGPGELFF TGTGCCAGCAGCTTACAATTCTGGCGGGGGCCCGGGGAGCTGTTTTTT
TRBJ1-5 TRBV7-3 NA NA CASSLDSNQPQHF TGTGCCAGCAGCTTAGACAGCAATCAGCCCCAGCATTTT